The 28 T cell receptor beta chains in this list originate from one sample, sequenced in a study of blood T cell repertoires in COVID-19. Sequencing used immunoSEQ multiplex PCR; TCRdb keeps in-frame clones, though not all of them. Among about 200,000 clones listed, about 90% were seen once. The sequencing input was peripheral blood. These receptors were collected from a man younger than 30 with active or convalescent COVID-19.

This clone was observed once. The rearrangement uses TRBV5-4 and TRBJ2-5, with 13 bases fitting TRBD2. The CDR3 contains 16 residues. Trimming took 6 bases from V and 5 from J; bases not matched to a gene: 10. Looked up from germline, CDR1 is SGHNT and CDR2 is YYREEE (reference sequence). The CDR3 here is CASTTSGGVSQETQYF. The CDR3 nucleotides read TGTGCCAGCACTACTAGCGGGGGGGTATCGCAGGAGACCCAGTACTTC. Full variable domain (remainder filled in from reference TRBV5-4 and TRBJ2-5): ETGVTQSPTHLIKTRGQQVTLRCSSQSGHNTVSWYQQALGQGPQFIFQYYREEENGRGNFPPRFSGLQFPNYSSELNVNALELDDSALYLCASTTSGGVSQETQYFGPGTRLLVL.

V and J are TRBV10-1 and TRBJ1-3; 7 bases are shared with TRBD1. Germline lookup yields CDR1 WNHNN and CDR2 SYGVQD (reference sequence). V shed 0 bases and J 7 bases; nucleotides not matched to a gene: 9. The CDR3 spans 16 residues. The CDR3 protein is CASSESVGGEGNTIYF. The CDR3, as DNA: TGCGCCAGCAGTGAGTCGGTAGGGGGCGAAGGGAACACCATATATTTT.

The rearrangement links TRBV6-2 or TRBV6-3 to TRBJ2-1; D might be TRBD2 (7 bases). The CDR3 extends over 17 amino acids. V gave up 0 bases and J gave up 6 bases, with 18 bases separating them. The germline V gene has CDR1 MNHEY and CDR2 SVGEGT. The CDR3 sequence is CASSYSIGGRGRNEQFF. In DNA, the CDR3 is TGTGCCAGCAGTTACTCGATAGGGGGGAGGGGTCGCAATGAGCAGTTCTTC.

This chain connects TRBV3-1 (or the pseudogene TRBV3-2) to TRBJ1-2; 8 positions agree with TRBD1. Germline CDR1 LGHDT, CDR2 YNNKEL (reference sequence). This CDR3 contains 14 residues. With 1 base clipped from V and 7 bases from J, the junction kept 5 bases outside the gene matches. This CDR3 reads CASSQGQGIGGYTF. The CDR3 DNA sequence: TGTGCCAGCAGCCAAGGACAGGGGATAGGTGGCTACACCTTC.

This chain connects TRBV18 to TRBJ2-5, with D unresolved. V shed 6 bases and J shed 3 bases, with 11 bases lying between them. Looked up from germline, CDR1 is KGHSH and CDR2 is LQKENI. The CDR3 has 13 amino acids. CDR3 loop: CASSPGYKETQYF. The CDR3 coding sequence is TGTGCCAGCTCCCCCGGGTATAAAGAGACCCAGTACTTC.

This clone was counted once. A much larger clone is a single base away; this may be a read error. The chain links TRBV10-1 to TRBJ2-3, with TRBD2 matching over 9 bases. Germline lookup yields CDR1 WNHNN and CDR2 SYGVQD (reference sequence). This CDR3 has 15 amino acids. CDR3 residues: CANSENAGGADTQYF. For the CDR3, the DNA is TGCGCCAACAGTGAAAATGCGGGGGGGGCGGATACGCAGTATTTT.

This rearrangement joins TRBV5-1 to TRBJ1-2, with TRBD1 matching 7 bases. The CDR3 extends over 13 amino acids. Germline trimming cut 2 bases from V and 4 bases from J; bases unmatched to any gene: 2. Germline CDR1 and CDR2: SGHRS and YFSETQ. The CDR3 DNA reads TGCGCCAGCAGCTTTGACAGGGTCTATGGCTACACCTTC. Translating it yields CASSFDRVYGYTF.

V is TRBV5-1 and J is TRBJ2-3; 8 nucleotides agree with TRBD2. CDR3 size: 16 residues. Germline-derived CDR1 and CDR2 are SGHRS and YFSETQ. V was clipped by 4 bases and J by 5 bases; unmatched bases: 12. CDR3 nucleotide sequence: TGCGCCAGCAGCCGCTTAAGAGCGGGAGCGGGAGATACGCAGTATTTT. Translated: CASSRLRAGAGDTQYF.

V and J are TRBV5-4 and TRBJ1-2, with a tentative D call TRBD1 (6 bases). This CDR3 contains 15 residues. Looked up from germline, CDR1 is SGHNT and CDR2 is YYREEE (reference sequence). V was pared by 4 bases and J by 1 base, with 14 bases between. Here the CDR3 DNA reads TGTGCCAGCAGCCACCTGGACAGATTTAACTATGGCTACACCTTC. Protein sequence: CASSHLDRFNYGYTF.

This clone showed up just once. J is TRBJ1-2 and V is TRBV30; 7 bases match TRBD1. V shed 0 bases, J shed 5 bases, and the junction held 0 bases outside the gene matches. This CDR3 has 12 residues. From germline, CDR1 is GTSNPN and CDR2 SVGIG (reference sequence). CDR3 in DNA: TGTGCCTGGAGTGTACAGGGGTATGGCTACACCTTC. It specifies CAWSVQGYGYTF.

This clone was picked up many times. CDR3 in amino acids: CASGQIAGGGVLGELFF. The CDR3 DNA follows: TGCGCCAGCGGCCAGATAGCGGGAGGAGGTGTACTCGGGGAGCTGTTTTTT. J is TRBJ2-2 and V is TRBV10-1; the match to TRBD2 covers 10 bases. This CDR3 is 17 amino acids long. V lost 8 bases to trimming and J lost 7 bases; unmatched junction nucleotides: 16. CDR1 is WNHNN and CDR2 is SYGVQD in the germline V gene (reference sequence).

V and J are TRBV6-2 or TRBV6-3 and TRBJ2-1; 14 bases match TRBD2. Per germline, CDR1 MNHEY and CDR2 SVGEGT. V shed 2 bases and J 5 bases; nucleotides not matched to a gene: 5. The CDR3 is 17 residues long. CDR3 coding DNA: TGTGCCAGCAGTTACAGGACTAGCGGGGGGTTTAACAATGAGCAGTTCTTC. It translates to CASSYRTSGGFNNEQFF.

DNA for the CDR3: TGTGCCAGCAGCCGGACTAGCGGGAGGGCCAGGAATGAGCAGTTCTTC. Translated, it gives CASSRTSGRARNEQFF. The gene calls are TRBV7-9 and TRBJ2-1; the match to TRBD2 covers 15 bases. CDR3 length: 16 residues. The V gene's germline CDR1 is SEHNR and CDR2 FQNEAQ (reference sequence). J gave up 7 bases and V 5 bases, and 6 bases lay outside the gene matches. Using reference TRBV7-9 and TRBJ2-1 for the parts outside the CDR3, the full variable domain is DTGVSQNPRHKITKRGQNVTFRCDPISEHNRLYWYRQTLGQGPEFLTYFQNEAQLEKSRLLSDRFSAERPKGSFSTLEIQRTEQGDSAMYLCASSRTSGRARNEQFFGPGTRLTVL.

This clone was seen a single time. J is TRBJ2-3 and V is TRBV7-2, with TRBD2 identical over 9 bases. CDR1 is SGHTA, CDR2 FQGNSA, per germline. The CDR3 length is 18 residues. V lost 5 bases to trimming and J lost 4 bases; unmatched junction nucleotides: 16. DNA for the CDR3: TGTGCCAGCAGCCCTCAGTCAGGCGCGGGAGGGGTGTCAGATACGCAGTATTTT. The encoded protein is CASSPQSGAGGVSDTQYF.

This clone was recorded once. The chain couples TRBV7-8 to TRBJ2-1; TRBD2 agrees at 9 bases. V lost 10 bases to trimming and J lost 1 base; unmatched junction nucleotides: 14. CDR3 length equals 17 residues. Germline CDR1 reads SGHVS; CDR2 reads FQNEAQ. In DNA form, the CDR3 reads TGTGCCACAACCGTCCTAGCGGGAAGGGGGTCCTACAATGAGCAGTTCTTC. Translated, it gives CATTVLAGRGSYNEQFF.

The count of this clone is one. The rearrangement joins TRBV19 to TRBJ2-2; TRBD1 aligns across 9 bases. The ends lost 5 bases at V and 6 bases at J; junction bases unmatched: 10. CDR3 length: 16 amino acids. The germline gives CDR1 LNHDA, CDR2 SQIVND (reference sequence). The CDR3 loop reads CASSPRGTGSSGELFF. The DNA for the CDR3 is TGTGCCAGTAGTCCCCGCGGGACAGGGAGTTCCGGGGAGCTGTTTTTT.

The CDR3 loop reads CASSATTMNTEAFF. In DNA form, the CDR3 reads TGCGCCAGCAGTGCGACTACGATGAACACTGAAGCTTTCTTT. The chain has TRBV10-1 and TRBJ1-1; no reliable D call. The CDR3 contains 14 residues. V lost 4 bases, J lost 0 bases, and 9 bases lay in between. CDR1 and CDR2 from the germline V gene are WNHNN and SYGVQD (reference sequence).

V usage is TRBV9 and J usage is TRBJ1-1; TRBD1 aligns across 8 bases. Germline values: CDR1 SGDLS, CDR2 YYNGEE. This CDR3 has 14 residues. The ends lost 3 bases at V and 0 bases at J; junction bases unmatched: 1. In DNA form, the CDR3 reads TGTGCCAGCAGCGCAGGGGGCATGAACACTGAAGCTTTCTTT. It encodes CASSAGGMNTEAFF.

V gene TRBV30 combines with J gene TRBJ1-6, with 7 bases aligning to TRBD1. With 2 bases clipped from V and 10 bases from J, the junction kept 8 bases outside the gene matches. Germline V gene sequence: CDR1 GTSNPN, CDR2 SVGIG (reference sequence). This CDR3 has 14 amino acids. For the CDR3, the DNA is TGTGCCTGGAGTACCCAGACAGGGAACTCACCCCTCCACTTT. Encoded protein: CAWSTQTGNSPLHF.

This chain links TRBV9 with TRBJ1-1; 7 bases match TRBD1. Germline values: CDR1 SGDLS, CDR2 YYNGEE. The CDR3 sequence is 14 residues long. V was clipped by 4 bases and J by 2 bases; unmatched bases: 5. CDR3 region: CASSPRTGNTEAFF. The CDR3 DNA follows: TGTGCCAGCAGCCCCAGGACAGGCAACACTGAAGCTTTCTTT.

CDR3 loop: CASSETMLSEAFF. In nucleotides, the CDR3 is TGTGCCAGCAGTGAGACTATGTTGAGTGAAGCTTTCTTT. The genes are TRBV2 and TRBJ1-1; D remains ambiguous. Trimming cost V 3 bases and J 7 bases, with 12 bases left between them. From germline, CDR1 is SNHLY and CDR2 FYNNEI. The CDR3 is 13 residues long. The full variable domain, in which reference TRBV2 and TRBJ1-1 provide the parts outside the CDR3, is EPEVTQTPSHQVTQMGQEVILRCVPISNHLYFYWYRQILGQKVEFLVSFYNNEISEKSEIFDDQFSVERPDGSNFTLKIRSTKLEDSAMYFCASSETMLSEAFFGQGTRLTVV.

The rearrangement links TRBV7-2 to TRBJ1-3, with a weak D call TRBD1 (5 bases). Trimming took off 1 base at V and 4 bases at J, with 14 bases between the two ends. Germline-derived CDR1 and CDR2 are SGHTA and FQGNSA. The CDR3 has 16 residues. CDR3 amino acids: CASSLGGVQKGNTIYF. The DNA of the CDR3 is TGTGCCAGCAGCTTAGGGGGCGTTCAAAAAGGAAACACCATATATTTT.

This chain uses TRBV14 with TRBJ2-3; D call uncertain. Germline assignment: CDR1 SGHDN and CDR2 FVKESK. The V gene lost 1 base and the J gene lost 1 base, with 9 bases spanning the gap. This CDR3 contains 15 residues. CDR3 bases: TGTGCCAGCAGCCAAGTAAGGAGTCGCACAGATACGCAGTATTTT. Translating it yields CASSQVRSRTDTQYF.

V gene TRBV29-1 combines with J gene TRBJ2-3; 8 nucleotides line up with TRBD1. The CDR3 length is 15 residues. CDR1 is SQVTM and CDR2 is ANQGSEA in the germline V gene. V shed 0 bases, J shed 2 bases, and the junction held 4 bases outside the gene matches. CDR3 sequence: CSVEERQGTTDTQYF. The CDR3 region has the DNA TGCAGCGTTGAAGAGAGACAGGGGACCACAGATACGCAGTATTTT.

The J gene is TRBJ2-5, the V gene TRBV7-9; D is possibly TRBD1 (5 bases). CDR1 and CDR2 (germline): SEHNR, FQNEAQ (reference sequence). CDR3 length: 14 amino acids. V dropped 0 bases and J dropped 5 bases, with 10 bases sitting between them. CDR3 protein: CASSLAQGGETQYF. The CDR3 nucleotides are TGTGCCAGCAGCTTAGCCCAGGGTGGGGAGACCCAGTACTTC.

The rearrangement uses TRBV5-1 and TRBJ2-3; TRBD2 aligns across 7 bases. The CDR3 spans 15 residues. The germline gives CDR1 SGHRS, CDR2 YFSETQ. The ends lost 4 bases at V and 5 bases at J; junction bases unmatched: 10. The CDR3 spells CASSPIAGLGDTQYF. The CDR3 region has the DNA TGCGCCAGCAGCCCGATAGCGGGTCTGGGAGATACGCAGTATTTT.

The V and J genes are TRBV19 and TRBJ1-2; TRBD1 agrees at 8 bases. The CDR3 contains 14 residues. V lost 6 bases and J lost 4; bases outside the gene matches: 7. Germline CDR1 and CDR2: LNHDA and SQIVND (reference sequence). CDR3 in DNA: TGTGCCAGTAGCCCGACAGGGGACCCCTATGGCTACACCTTC. Protein product: CASSPTGDPYGYTF.

J is TRBJ1-6 and V is TRBV18; D unclear. The CDR3 covers 17 residues. V gave up 3 bases and J gave up 6 bases, with 18 bases separating them. Germline V CDR1 and CDR2: KGHSH, LQKENI. The chain's CDR3 is CASSPSSGAGVNSPLHF. The CDR3 nucleotides are TGTGCCAGCTCACCGTCTTCCGGCGCCGGGGTTAATTCACCCCTCCACTTT.